This note documents a single T cell receptor beta chain sequence. No antigen is known for it. Each patient's relapse followed autologous stem cell transplantation, and brentuximab vedotin exposure varied. Measured with immunoSEQ multiplex PCR; TCRdb has only the in-frame clones, and not every one. The top ten clones hold roughly 33% of a sample with some 10,000 clones, 70% to 90% of them seen once. The data derive from a study of PD-1 blockade in classical Hodgkin lymphoma. V was pared by 0 bases and J by 1 base, with 10 bases between. The CDR3 is made up of 15 amino acids. Germline V gives CDR1 SGHTA, CDR2 FQGTGA. Findings and caveats of the study: Anyone who began nivolumab under 1 year after ASCT was excluded. Newly diagnosed patients had baseline TCR diversity that was reportedly lower than that of healthy donors. The baseline diversity of complete responders showed similarity to that of newly diagnosed patients.

The material was peripheral blood mononuclear cells (PBMCs), obtained at baseline. The receptor's source is a human donor with classical Hodgkin lymphoma. The chain links TRBV7-3 to TRBJ2-7, with a possible D match to TRBD2 (7 bases). CDR3 DNA: TGTGCCAGCAGCTTAACAGGGGGGGCTTCCTACGAGCAGTACTTC. This sequence encodes CASSLTGGASYEQYF. The variable domain in full, completed from reference TRBV7-3 and TRBJ2-7, reads GAGVSQTPSNKVTEKGKYVELRCDPISGHTALYWYRQSLGQGPEFLIYFQGTGAADDSGLPNDRFFAVRPEGSVSTLKIQRTERGDSAVYLCASSLTGGASYEQYFGPGTRLTVT.